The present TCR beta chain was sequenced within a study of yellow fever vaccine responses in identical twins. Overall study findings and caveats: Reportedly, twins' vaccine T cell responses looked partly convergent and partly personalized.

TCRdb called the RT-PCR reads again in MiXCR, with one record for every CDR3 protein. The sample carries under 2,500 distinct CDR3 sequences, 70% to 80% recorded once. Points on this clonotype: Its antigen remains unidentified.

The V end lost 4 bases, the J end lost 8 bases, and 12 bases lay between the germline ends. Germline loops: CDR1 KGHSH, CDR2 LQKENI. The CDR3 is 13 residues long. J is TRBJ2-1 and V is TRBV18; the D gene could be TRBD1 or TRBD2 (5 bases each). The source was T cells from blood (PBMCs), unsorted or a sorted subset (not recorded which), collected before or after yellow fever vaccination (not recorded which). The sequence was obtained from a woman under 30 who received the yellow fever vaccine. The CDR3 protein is CASSQTRGDEQFF. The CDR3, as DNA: TGTGCCAGCTCACAAACCCGGGGCGATGAGCAGTTCTTC.